A single sample is the source of the 31 T cell receptor beta chains below, sequenced in a study of T cells in localized non-small cell lung cancer. Assay: immunoSEQ multiplex PCR; the TCRdb copy retains only in-frame clones and omits some. The table includes more than 70,000 clones, about 83% detected once. This specimen consisted of peripheral blood, obtained before any cancer treatment. All receptors derive from a man aged 35-75 years with stage I lung adenocarcinoma.

The chain recombines TRBV10-3 with TRBJ2-7; 8 bases are shared with TRBD1. J was trimmed by 3 bases and V by 10 bases; bases with no gene match: 8. This CDR3 is built from 13 residues. Germline values: CDR1 ENHRY, CDR2 SYGVKD. CDR3 nucleotides: TGTGCCACTGGACAGGGTCCCTTCTACGAGCAGTACTTC. It specifies CATGQGPFYEQYF.

This clone was seen more than once but under ten times. This chain uses TRBV19 with TRBJ1-1; 8 bases agree with TRBD1. The V gene's germline CDR1 is LNHDA and CDR2 SQIVND (reference sequence). CDR3 length: 10 amino acids. Losses at the gene ends were 8 bases for V and 7 bases for J; bases not matched to a gene: 0. This chain's CDR3 is CASGTGEAFF. The CDR3 bases are TGTGCCAGTGGGACAGGTGAAGCTTTCTTT.

This clone has a handful of counts. The chain is built from TRBV7-8 and TRBJ2-2; 7 nucleotides align to TRBD2. Germline V gene lookup returns CDR1 SGHVS and CDR2 FQNEAQ. The CDR3 consists of 16 residues. Trimming at V came to 5 bases and at J to 7 bases, leaving 13 bases not matched to a gene. The CDR3 DNA reads as TGTGCCAGCAGCCTCATAGCGGGTGCAGGGAGCGGGGAGCTGTTTTTT. This translates into CASSLIAGAGSGELFF.

This chain connects TRBV7-6 to TRBJ2-6, with D perhaps matching TRBD1 (5 bases). The CDR3 spans 18 residues. Deletions cut 2 bases from V and 0 bases from J, with 14 bases between. The germline gives CDR1 SGHVS, CDR2 FNYEAQ. The chain's CDR3 is CASSLLGRARSGANVLTF. CDR3 bases: TGTGCCAGCAGCTTATTGGGCAGGGCTCGCTCTGGGGCCAACGTCCTGACTTTC.

The gene calls are TRBV5-1 and TRBJ1-6; unclear D gene. V was shortened by 0 bases and J by 0 bases, with 10 bases between the two germline ends. Germline V CDR1 and CDR2: SGHRS, YFSETQ. The CDR3 has 17 amino acids. The CDR3 coding sequence is TGCGCCAGCAGCTTGGCTGGCCCGAGCTCCTATAATTCACCCCTCCACTTT. Its translation: CASSLAGPSSYNSPLHF.

The rearrangement links TRBV2 to TRBJ2-1; 9 positions match TRBD2. The CDR3 runs to 18 residues. After removal of 5 bases from V and 0 bases from J, the junction contained 11 bases not matched to a gene. The germline V gene encodes CDR1 SNHLY and CDR2 FYNNEI. The DNA for the CDR3 is TGTGCCAGCAGTTTGACCCTTATAGCGGGAGTCTCCTACAATGAGCAGTTCTTC. It is translated as CASSLTLIAGVSYNEQFF.

The chain links TRBV29-1 to TRBJ1-4; 9 bases are shared with TRBD1. The germline V gene encodes CDR1 SQVTM and CDR2 ANQGSEA. This CDR3 spans 13 amino acids. J gave up 6 bases and V 8 bases, and 7 bases lay outside the gene matches. In DNA, the CDR3 is TGCAGCTCTAGGGACAGGGCGGATGAAAAACTGTTTTTT. Translated: CSSRDRADEKLFF. The whole variable domain, filled in from reference TRBV29-1 and TRBJ1-4, reads SAVISQKPSRDICQRGTSLTIQCQVDSQVTMMFWYRQQPGQSLTLIATANQGSEATYESGFVIDKFPISRPNLTFSTLTVSNMSPEDSSIYLCSSRDRADEKLFFGSGTQLSVL.

The chain employs TRBV27 and TRBJ2-2; 13 bases are shared with TRBD2. The V segment lost 1 base and the J segment 5 bases; nucleotides outside the gene matches: 10. Germline-derived CDR1 and CDR2 are MNHEY and SMNVEV (reference sequence). The CDR3 runs to 19 residues. The CDR3 loop is CASSLFLGLAGAITGELFF. CDR3 sequence (DNA): TGTGCCAGCAGTTTATTTTTAGGACTAGCGGGAGCCATAACCGGGGAGCTGTTTTTT.

CDR3 protein: CASKAGGLVGTGELFF. In DNA form, the CDR3 reads TGTGCCAGCAAAGCTGGAGGACTAGTCGGCACCGGGGAGCTGTTTTTT. The chain couples TRBV27 to TRBJ2-2; TRBD2 matches at 7 bases. Germline lookup yields CDR1 MNHEY and CDR2 SMNVEV (reference sequence). V shed 7 bases, J shed 4 bases, and the junction held 12 bases outside the gene matches. The CDR3 is made up of 16 amino acids.

This chain connects TRBV5-1 to TRBJ2-5; TRBD2 might be the D (6 bases). The germline gives CDR1 SGHRS, CDR2 YFSETQ. The V end lost 3 bases, the J end lost 4 bases, and 16 bases lay between the germline ends. The CDR3 loop spans 15 amino acids. CDR3 nucleotide sequence: TGCGCCAGCAGCTCCGGGACTCAAGGTCGAGAGACCCAGTACTTC. This gives the protein CASSSGTQGRETQYF. The full variable domain, its missing parts supplied by reference TRBV5-1 and TRBJ2-5, is KAGVTQTPRYLIKTRGQQVTLSCSPISGHRSVSWYQQTPGQGLQFLFEYFSETQRNKGNFPGRFSGRQFSNSRSEMNVSTLELGDSALYLCASSSGTQGRETQYFGPGTRLLVL.

V and J are TRBV11-3 and TRBJ2-3; D perhaps matches TRBD2 (6 bases). Deletions cut 3 bases from V and 7 bases from J, with 20 bases between. CDR3 size: 16 residues. In germline, CDR1 is SGHNT, CDR2 YENEEA. CDR3 residues: CASSLLGSGGAYTQYF. CDR3 in DNA: TGTGCCAGCAGCTTGCTTGGCTCCGGGGGTGCTTATACGCAGTATTTT.

J is TRBJ2-3 and V is TRBV7-9; D remains unclear. V lost 5 bases, J lost 2 bases, and 8 bases lay in between. From germline, CDR1 is SEHNR and CDR2 FQNEAQ (reference sequence). CDR3 size: 13 residues. CDR3 coding DNA: TGTGCCAGCAGCCCCCGCGTCACAGATACGCAGTATTTT. Translation: CASSPRVTDTQYF.

A word on this clone: One end of the junction does not line up with germline, which may come from a read error. V and J are TRBV7-9 and TRBJ2-3, with 9 bases that match TRBD2. CDR1 and CDR2 (germline): SEHNR, FQNEAQ (reference sequence). The CDR3 is 16 residues long. The CDR3 loop is CASSLASGGRTDTQYF. For the CDR3, the DNA is TGTGCCAGCAGCTTAGCTAGCGGGGGACGCACTGATACGCAGTATTTT.

V is TRBV7-2 and J is TRBJ2-7; no reliable D call. Trimming removed 4 bases from V and 9 bases from J, with 16 bases in between. The CDR3 is 13 amino acids. The germline V gene encodes CDR1 SGHTA and CDR2 FQGNSA. The CDR3 region is CASSSPSLGAQYF. The CDR3 DNA sequence: TGTGCCAGCAGCTCCCCGTCGTTAGGTGCGCAGTACTTC.

This clone was picked up one time. This chain joins TRBV7-2 and TRBJ2-7; 12 bases fit TRBD1. Unmatched junction bases numbered 15, after V lost 5 bases and J lost 7 bases. The CDR3 is 17 amino acids. Germline V gene lookup returns CDR1 SGHTA and CDR2 FQGNSA. The CDR3 region is CASSPPTGTGGSREQYF. CDR3 coding DNA: TGTGCCAGCAGCCCCCCCACCGGGACAGGGGGCTCTCGGGAGCAGTACTTC.

This clone was detected only a few times. The V and J genes are TRBV5-4 and TRBJ2-2; D might be TRBD2 (5 bases). Trimming removed 1 base from V and 6 bases from J, with 13 bases in between. The CDR3 length is 15 residues. The germline gives CDR1 SGHNT, CDR2 YYREEE (reference sequence). The CDR3 DNA is TGTGCCAGCAGCTTGAACGGGGTGCGAGCCGGGGAGCTGTTTTTT. Translating gives CASSLNGVRAGELFF. Looking up the rest from reference TRBV5-4 and TRBJ2-2 gives the full variable domain: ETGVTQSPTHLIKTRGQQVTLRCSSQSGHNTVSWYQQALGQGPQFIFQYYREEENGRGNFPPRFSGLQFPNYSSELNVNALELDDSALYLCASSLNGVRAGELFFGEGSRLTVL.

The chain carries TRBV2 and TRBJ1-1; D gene uncertain. The CDR3 consists of 14 residues. The V gene's germline CDR1 is SNHLY and CDR2 FYNNEI. V lost 5 bases to trimming and J lost 6 bases, with 16 bases between them. The chain's CDR3 is CASSPLLAGPEAFF. In nucleotides, the CDR3 is TGTGCCAGCAGTCCCCTGCTCGCAGGACCTGAAGCTTTCTTT.

V is TRBV6-1 and J is TRBJ2-7, with 7 bases aligning to TRBD2. The CDR3 has 15 amino acids. The V segment lost 4 bases and the J segment 0 bases; nucleotides outside the gene matches: 6. Germline V gives CDR1 MNHNS, CDR2 SASEGT. CDR3 residues: CASSGYGGTSYEQYF. CDR3 nucleotide sequence: TGTGCCAGCAGTGGATACGGGGGGACCTCCTACGAGCAGTACTTC.

This clone occurred a few times. The J gene is TRBJ1-1, the V gene TRBV5-1; D is ambiguous. Trimming cost V 3 bases and J 2 bases, with 11 bases left between them. Germline V gene lookup returns CDR1 SGHRS and CDR2 YFSETQ. The CDR3 spans 14 residues. The CDR3 loop reads CASSSYGPNTEAFF. The CDR3 coding sequence is TGCGCCAGCAGCTCCTATGGTCCAAACACTGAAGCTTTCTTT.

This clone was observed a single time. A junction boundary mismatches the germline segment, possibly from a read error. The chain uses TRBV7-7 and TRBJ2-5; D remains unclear. The germline gives CDR1 SSHAT, CDR2 FNYEAQ (reference sequence). The CDR3 is 13 amino acids. CDR3 nucleotide sequence: TGTGCTAGCAGCGACACTTACCAAGAGACCCAGTACTTC. Its protein is CASSDTYQETQYF.

The rearrangement uses TRBV5-1 and TRBJ2-1; D perhaps matches TRBD1 (6 bases). The CDR3 totals 14 residues. Germline values: CDR1 SGHRS, CDR2 YFSETQ. V lost 0 bases and J lost 9, with 13 bases in between. The CDR3 region is CASSLDGGSSEQFF. DNA for the CDR3: TGCGCCAGCAGCTTGGATGGGGGCTCCAGTGAGCAGTTCTTC.

The chain employs TRBV5-8 and TRBJ2-7, with 7 bases fitting TRBD2. Germline V gene data show CDR1 as SGHTS and CDR2 as YDEGEE. V was clipped by 4 bases and J by 5 bases; unmatched bases: 3. The CDR3 contains 12 residues. The CDR3 region has the DNA TGTGCCAGCAGCGGGGAGGGCCACGAGCAGTACTTC. Amino acid sequence: CASSGEGHEQYF.

The table lists this clone with a count of one. The chain recombines TRBV5-1 with TRBJ2-7; D may be TRBD1 or TRBD2 (6 bases each). The CDR3 consists of 15 residues. Trimming cost V 2 bases and J 0 bases, with 12 bases left between them. Per the germline V gene, CDR1 is SGHRS and CDR2 is YFSETQ. The CDR3 sequence is CASSLGGSGSYEQYF. In DNA, the CDR3 is TGCGCCAGCAGCTTAGGGGGGTCCGGCTCCTACGAGCAGTACTTC.

V and J are TRBV19 and TRBJ1-2; D not resolved. Between the trimmed V and J ends, which lost 1 base and 2 bases, there was a span of 11 bases. The CDR3 sequence is 15 residues long. Germline V gene sequence: CDR1 LNHDA, CDR2 SQIVND (reference sequence). CDR3 sequence (DNA): TGTGCCAGTAGTATAGTAGGCGGGGTGAACTATGGCTACACCTTC. This sequence encodes CASSIVGGVNYGYTF.

V is TRBV6-6 and J is TRBJ1-2; no reliable D call. Per the germline V gene, CDR1 is MNHNY and CDR2 is SVGAGI (reference sequence). The V gene lost 8 bases and the J gene lost 5 bases, with 18 bases spanning the gap. CDR3 size: 14 residues. The CDR3 loop is CASGLGRWMYGYTF. CDR3 coding DNA: TGTGCCAGCGGGTTGGGCAGATGGATGTATGGCTACACCTTC.

The chain links TRBV2 to TRBJ2-4; a weak D match, TRBD1 (5 bases). The CDR3 loop spans 15 amino acids. CDR1 SNHLY and CDR2 FYNNEI come from the germline V gene. Trimming took 4 bases from V and 0 from J, leaving 10 bases between them. CDR3 nucleotide sequence: TGTGCCAGCAGTGCCACAGGAATAGCCAAAAACATTCAGTACTTC. Its protein product is CASSATGIAKNIQYF.

The chain links TRBV7-2 to TRBJ1-2, with 7 bases matching TRBD1. The CDR3 is made up of 16 amino acids. CDR1 and CDR2 from the germline V gene are SGHTA and FQGNSA. J lost 4 bases, V lost 1 base, and 9 bases had no gene match. The CDR3 DNA follows: TGTGCCAGCAGCTTAGGGCTGAGAGGGGACAGCTATGGCTACACCTTC. Protein: CASSLGLRGDSYGYTF.

The chain combines TRBV23-1 with TRBJ1-2; D is uncertain. TRBV23-1 falls under the ORF class, with uncertain function. The V and J ends lost 3 bases and 5 bases respectively, with 4 bases between them. This CDR3 is built from 11 residues. CDR3 in amino acids: CASSQGYGYTF. The DNA of the CDR3 is TGCGCCAGCAGTCAGGGATATGGCTACACCTTC.

The chain links TRBV7-8 to TRBJ2-1, with no clear D. The germline V and J ends were trimmed by 1 base and 10 bases, with 11 bases remaining between them. The CDR3 has 13 amino acids. CDR1 SGHVS and CDR2 FQNEAQ come from the germline V gene. CDR3 sequence reads: CASSLGTIGEQFF. For the CDR3, the DNA is TGTGCCAGCAGCTTAGGGACCATCGGAGAGCAGTTCTTC.

The V and J genes are TRBV7-8 and TRBJ1-2; D is undetermined. Germline V gives CDR1 SGHVS, CDR2 FQNEAQ. The CDR3 has 14 residues. V dropped 5 bases and J dropped 2 bases, with 12 bases sitting between them. The CDR3 spells CASSARGGNYGYTF. CDR3 nucleotide sequence: TGTGCCAGCAGCGCAAGAGGCGGGAACTATGGCTACACCTTC.

V is TRBV6-5 and J is TRBJ1-4; tentative D call: TRBD1 (5 bases). Germline values: CDR1 MNHEY, CDR2 SVGAGI. The CDR3 is 15 residues long. Trimming pared 5 bases from V and 4 bases from J, leaving 14 bases between. In DNA, the CDR3 is TGTGCCAGCAGTGCGCCAGGGTCTGGTAATGAAAAACTGTTTTTT. Its protein product is CASSAPGSGNEKLFF.